This TCR beta chain was profiled in a study of cytomegalovirus exposure and HLA in healthy donors. Study overall: Approximately 170 million T cells yielded 110 million or so unique TCR beta sequences in earlier analysis. An early release of data contained tens of millions of unique TCRs, which came from HLA-typed donors. Study-wide findings and caveats: A later analysis, which compared TCR beta chains of equal frequency, found the HLA-associated ones more clonally expanded.

Donors in the study were healthy people who gave bone marrow. The CDR3 covers 15 residues. Germline V gene data show CDR1 as MNHNS and CDR2 as SASEGT. V gave up 5 bases and J gave up 1 base; unmatched junction bases: 7. The PCR made use of 60 Vbeta and 13 Jbeta primers. Assay: immunoSEQ multiplex PCR; the TCRdb copy retains only in-frame clones and omits some. The sample yields about 82,000 clones, of which the top ten take up 1.1%. About this clone itself: The antigen is undetermined.

Sequenced material: PBMCs. V and J are TRBV6-1 and TRBJ1-1; 7 bases agree with TRBD1. The TCR originated in a woman aged 30 to 39 in good health and CMV-seronegative. The CDR3 is CASSPRGTANTEAFF. CDR3 DNA: TGTGCCAGCAGTCCAAGAGGGACAGCGAACACTGAAGCTTTCTTT.